This TCR beta chain emerged from a study of T cells after yellow fever vaccination. In the study overall: Researchers used SMART-Seq v4 Ultra Low Input to prepare fractions that had low cell numbers.

This CDR3 spans 17 amino acids. Looked up from germline, CDR1 is ENHRY and CDR2 is SYGVKD. The germline V and J ends were trimmed by 10 bases and 4 bases, with 28 bases remaining between them. A single count supports this clonotype. Study conclusions and caveats: In post-booster samples, most primary-vaccination clones reappeared (just under 98% CD4, 70% to 90% CD8). Overall, a small share of clonotypes was seen in both CD4 and CD8 compartments.

5'RACE template switching produced TCR cDNA carrying a universal primer site and UMIs. TCRdb re-derived calls from the 5' RACE reads in MiXCR, one entry per CDR3 protein. The sample includes approximately 85,000 distinct CDR3 sequences, about an eighth of them seen just once. This TCR derives from a man younger than 35 who received the YFV17D yellow fever vaccine. The sequences come from CD8+ T cells not binding an NS4B(214-222) dextramer, sorted from PBMCs, collected approximately 22 days after the first yellow fever vaccination. The chain employs TRBV10-3 and TRBJ1-2; D remains ambiguous. The CDR3 here is CANRLPDDLRLAYGYTF. The CDR3 DNA follows: TGTGCCAACCGCCTTCCGGACGACCTAAGGTTAGCCTATGGCTACACCTTC.